Shown below are 17 T cell receptor beta chains from a single sample sequenced in a study of blood T cell repertoires in COVID-19. TCRdb's table, derived via immunoSEQ multiplex PCR, lists solely in-frame clones and lacks some. The sample holds 350,000 to 400,000 clones; about nine tenths are singletons and the top ten take more than 0.85%. Sequenced material: PBMCs or T cells enriched from blood (not recorded which). The receptors come from a woman aged 40 to 50 who had been exposed to COVID-19.

The chain links TRBV27 to TRBJ1-4; 9 positions agree with TRBD1. CDR1 and CDR2 from the germline V gene are MNHEY and SMNVEV (reference sequence). The CDR3 extends over 15 amino acids. Trimming removed 5 bases from V and 7 bases from J; junction bases left unmatched: 8. In DNA form, the CDR3 reads TGTGCCAGCAGTCACCCGACAGGGGGTGGTGAAAAACTGTTTTTT. It is translated as CASSHPTGGGEKLFF.

The CDR3 loop reads CASSHPEAGDPMGETQYF. The CDR3 nucleotides are TGTGCCAGCAGCCACCCCGAGGCGGGGGATCCGATGGGAGAGACCCAGTACTTC. The chain uses TRBV3-1 (or the pseudogene TRBV3-2) and TRBJ2-5; 7 bases are a match to TRBD2. Germline CDR1 and CDR2: LGHDT and YNNKEL (reference sequence). With 3 bases clipped from V and 4 bases from J, the junction kept 17 bases outside the gene matches. The CDR3 loop spans 18 amino acids.

V gene TRBV7-2 combines with J gene TRBJ1-2; D is ambiguous. The germline V gene encodes CDR1 SGHTA and CDR2 FQGNSA. This CDR3 contains 12 residues. Trimming took off 5 bases at V and 4 bases at J, with 8 bases between the two ends. The CDR3 is CASSQVLYGYTF. CDR3 bases: TGTGCCAGCAGCCAGGTACTCTATGGCTACACCTTC.

V is TRBV5-4 and J is TRBJ2-7; maybe TRBD1 (5 bases). In germline, CDR1 is SGHNT, CDR2 YYREEE (reference sequence). Trimming shortened V by 5 bases and J by 0 bases, and 18 bases separated the two germline ends. The CDR3 length is 16 residues. CDR3 in amino acids: CASSEGALTRSYEQYF. As DNA, the CDR3 is TGTGCCAGCAGTGAAGGGGCCCTAACCCGCTCCTACGAGCAGTACTTC.

This chain links TRBV29-1 with TRBJ2-7, with D uncertain. This CDR3 region has 11 residues. Deletions cut 5 bases from V and 3 bases from J, with 8 bases between. The V gene's germline CDR1 is SQVTM and CDR2 ANQGSEA. In DNA form, the CDR3 reads TGCAGCGTTACCATTAGCTACGAGCAGTACTTC. Translating it yields CSVTISYEQYF.

The chain employs TRBV19 and TRBJ2-7; 7 bases match TRBD1. V gave up 5 bases and J gave up 2 bases; unmatched junction bases: 9. The CDR3 runs 15 residues. The germline V gene has CDR1 LNHDA and CDR2 SQIVND (reference sequence). CDR3 sequence reads: CASSATDRRAYEQYF. CDR3 sequence (DNA): TGTGCCAGTAGTGCAACGGACAGGCGAGCCTACGAGCAGTACTTC.

The V call is TRBV19, the J call TRBJ1-5, with D unresolved. V lost 7 bases, J lost 5 bases, and 15 bases lay in between. The germline CDR1 and CDR2 sequences are LNHDA and SQIVND (reference sequence). This CDR3 has 14 residues. CDR3 protein: CASTRDTAYQPQHF. The CDR3, as DNA: TGTGCCAGTACCCGCGACACCGCGTATCAGCCCCAGCATTTT.

The J gene is TRBJ1-4, the V gene TRBV19; unclear D gene. Per the germline V gene, CDR1 is LNHDA and CDR2 is SQIVND (reference sequence). Trimming took off 3 bases at V and 0 bases at J, with 8 bases between the two ends. This CDR3 is 15 amino acids long. This chain's CDR3 is CASSIRRPTNEKLFF. Here the CDR3 DNA reads TGTGCCAGTAGTATCCGGAGGCCAACTAATGAAAAACTGTTTTTT.

The chain recombines TRBV29-1 with TRBJ1-2; 8 bases are a match to TRBD1. Looked up from germline, CDR1 is SQVTM and CDR2 is ANQGSEA. The CDR3 has 14 amino acids. V gave up 5 bases and J gave up 6 bases; unmatched junction bases: 11. The CDR3, as DNA: TGCAGCGTTCAACGCGACAGGGGAGGGAATGGCTACACCTTC. Its translation: CSVQRDRGGNGYTF.

This clone appeared a few times. V usage is TRBV27 and J usage is TRBJ1-5, with TRBD1 as a possible D gene (6 bases). V lost 5 bases to trimming and J lost 5 bases, with 13 bases between them. Germline loops: CDR1 MNHEY, CDR2 SMNVEV (reference sequence). This CDR3 spans 14 amino acids. CDR3 nucleotide sequence: TGTGCCAGCAGTCCTTGGGGACAACATCAGCCCCAGCATTTT. This translates into CASSPWGQHQPQHF.

The chain carries TRBV4-3 and TRBJ2-5; 10 bases are shared with TRBD1. J was trimmed by 8 bases and V by 2 bases; bases with no gene match: 23. Per the germline V gene, CDR1 is LGHNA and CDR2 is YSLEER. The CDR3 is made up of 20 amino acids. This CDR3 reads CASSQQEGGQGTLMRGTQYF. The CDR3 bases are TGCGCCAGCAGCCAACAAGAGGGGGGACAGGGGACCTTAATGCGGGGTACCCAGTACTTC.

The chain uses TRBV19 and TRBJ1-1, with 9 bases matching TRBD1. The CDR3 spans 14 residues. Looked up from germline, CDR1 is LNHDA and CDR2 is SQIVND (reference sequence). V shed 5 bases and J 6 bases; nucleotides not matched to a gene: 7. In DNA, the CDR3 is TGTGCCAGTAGTGTTGACAGGGGGTTCGCTGAAGCTTTCTTT. This translates into CASSVDRGFAEAFF. Supplemented by reference TRBV19 and TRBJ1-1, the full variable domain reads DGGITQSPKYLFRKEGQNVTLSCEQNLNHDAMYWYRQDPGQGLRLIYYSQIVNDFQKGDIAEGYSVSREKKESFPLTVTSAQKNPTAFYLCASSVDRGFAEAFFGQGTRLTVV.

The V and J genes are TRBV30 and TRBJ2-3; a weak D match, TRBD1 (6 bases). Per germline, CDR1 GTSNPN and CDR2 SVGIG (reference sequence). Trimming took off 5 bases at V and 3 bases at J, with 24 bases between the two ends. This CDR3 contains 17 residues. CDR3 coding DNA: TGTGCCTGGGCCTCTGCAGGGGCGGCGAGGTTAACAGATACGCAGTATTTT. This codes for CAWASAGAARLTDTQYF.

The rearrangement links TRBV18 to TRBJ1-4, with D unresolved. The CDR3 loop spans 15 amino acids. The V gene's germline CDR1 is KGHSH and CDR2 LQKENI. V was shortened by 4 bases and J by 3 bases, with 12 bases between the two germline ends. In DNA, the CDR3 is TGTGCCAGCTCACGGGCGACGGGGTCTAATGAAAAACTGTTTTTT. Translation: CASSRATGSNEKLFF.

This rearrangement joins TRBV19 to TRBJ1-2; TRBD1 aligns across 10 bases. CDR1 and CDR2 (germline): LNHDA, SQIVND (reference sequence). This CDR3 is 15 amino acids long. Trimming cost V 5 bases and J 7 bases; bases outside gene matches: 10. This chain's CDR3 is CASSSWRRTGGGYTF. CDR3 nucleotides: TGTGCCAGTAGTTCATGGCGACGGACAGGGGGTGGCTACACCTTC.

This rearrangement joins TRBV19 to TRBJ1-2; no clear D. Germline V CDR1 and CDR2: LNHDA, SQIVND (reference sequence). The V end was cut by 1 base, the J end by 5 bases, with 14 bases between. This CDR3 region has 15 residues. The CDR3 nucleotides are TGTGCCAGTAGTATAGGAGGCCGAGGAGTTTATGGCTACACCTTC. Translation gives CASSIGGRGVYGYTF.

The chain links TRBV12-3 or TRBV12-4 to TRBJ1-2; no clear D gene. The CDR3 loop spans 13 amino acids. The V end was cut by 5 bases, the J end by 4 bases, with 11 bases between. The CDR3 nucleotides read TGTGCCAGCAGTAATCAGGCGGGCTATGGCTACACCTTC. This sequence encodes CASSNQAGYGYTF.